The present T cell receptor (beta chain) was sequenced within a study of blood T cells in healthy people across ages. Turning to the study itself: There was about one barcoded beta molecule captured by template switching per two T cells.

With a J-beta primer mix and a sample-barcoded 5' primer, a second PCR ran about 7 to 12 cycles. TCRdb re-called the 5' RACE reads through MiXCR, storing one row per CDR3 protein. The sample has approximately 800,000 distinct CDR3 sequences, 36% seen once. As for this clonotype: As yet, its antigen is unknown.

The CDR3 runs to 15 residues. V was pared by 2 bases and J by 6 bases, with 14 bases between. Per germline, CDR1 SGHTA and CDR2 FQGNSA. For every donor, a draw yielded around 10 milliliters of peripheral blood. Points from the study as a whole: Possibly confounding the expanded clonotype changes was the fact that donor CMV status was unknown. Diversity of TCR beta correlated strongly with naive T cell percentage.

The sequenced material came from blood. The V and J genes are TRBV7-2 and TRBJ2-1; D is ambiguous. This receptor was taken from a young man in good health. CDR3 coding DNA: TGTGCCAGCAGCTTATTTTCATCCGGAATCAATGAGCAGTTCTTC. Its protein is CASSLFSSGINEQFF.